A selection of T cell receptor beta chains follows, all from one sample in a study of cytomegalovirus exposure and HLA in healthy donors. TCRdb's copy holds only in-frame clones and misses some; the assay was immunoSEQ multiplex PCR. The sample contains tens of thousands of clones, about 9.5% of which appear only once. The specimen sequenced was PBMCs. The receptors stem from a man between 60 and 75 years old in good health and CMV-seropositive. The CDR3 runs from the conserved cysteine through the conserved F or W. A D gene is named only where the DNA matches it firmly. Expanded clones are given a class, and other clones once, few, many or no size at all.

v_call	d_call	clone_size	j_call	cdr3_nt	cdr3_aa
TRBV7-6	NA	many	TRBJ2-2	TGTGCCAGCAGCTCGGTAACCGGGGAGCTGTTTTTT	CASSSVTGELFF
TRBV9	TRBD1	few	TRBJ2-4	TGTGCCAGCAGCCCCTCCGGGACAGAGGACATTCAGTACTTC	CASSPSGTEDIQYF
TRBV6-5	NA	NA	TRBJ1-2	TGTGCCAGCAGTTACTCCCGGGGGGCTGGAGGCTACACCTTC	CASSYSRGAGGYTF
TRBV28	NA	NA	TRBJ1-6	TGTGCCAGCAGTACGACGGGGTTTGGGAATTCACCCCTCCACTTT	CASSTTGFGNSPLHF
TRBV6-5	NA	few	TRBJ1-5	TGTGCCAGCAGTTCGCGGGGGACACTTAGCAATCAGCCCCAGCATTTT	CASSSRGTLSNQPQHF
TRBV7-9	TRBD2	NA	TRBJ2-1	TGTGCCAGCAAGGGACTAGCGGGGGTCAATGAGCAGTTCTTC	CASKGLAGVNEQFF
TRBV27	NA	few	TRBJ2-7	TGTGCCAGCAGTTCACAGACGGCCTACTCCTACGAGCAGTACTTC	CASSSQTAYSYEQYF
TRBV5-1	NA	NA	TRBJ1-2	TGCGCCAGCAGCTTGGAAGGAGCTAACTATGGCTACACCTTC	CASSLEGANYGYTF
TRBV10-3	TRBD1	NA	TRBJ1-2	TGTGCCATCAGTGCTCTCACAGGGGGCGACTATGGCTACACCTTC	CAISALTGGDYGYTF
TRBV2	NA	few	TRBJ1-5	TGTGCCAGCAGTGGACCCCGGGACACCTATAGCAATCAGCCCCAGCATTTT	CASSGPRDTYSNQPQHF
TRBV6-6	NA	NA	TRBJ2-3	TGTGCCAGTGGGCCCGACAGCAGCACAGATACGCAGTATTTT	CASGPDSSTDTQYF
TRBV20-1	NA	few	TRBJ1-5	TGCAGTGCTAGTACTAAACAGCCCCAGCATTTT	CSASTKQPQHF
TRBV7-6	TRBD2	few	TRBJ2-5	TGTGCCAGCAGCTCGCTAAGCACGGGAGGTGGAGAGACCCAGTACTTC	CASSSLSTGGGETQYF
TRBV5-1	NA	few	TRBJ2-3	TGCGCCAGCAGCCCCGGCCGGGGGTCAGATACGCAGTATTTT	CASSPGRGSDTQYF
TRBV6-5	NA	few	TRBJ2-3	TGTGCCAGCAGTTACCAGCAGGGGATGGATACGCAGTATTTT	CASSYQQGMDTQYF
TRBV27	TRBD2	few	TRBJ2-7	TGTGCCAGCAGCTTCGAAGCGGGAGGGATCTACGAGCAGTACTTC	CASSFEAGGIYEQYF
TRBV9	NA	many	TRBJ2-1	TGTGCCAGCAGCGTAAATACAGGGATGAGTGAGCAGTTCTTC	CASSVNTGMSEQFF
TRBV5-1	TRBD1	NA	TRBJ1-1	TGCGCCAGCAGCTTAGGACAGGGGGTACTGCACACTGAAGCTTTCTTT	CASSLGQGVLHTEAFF
TRBV7-9	NA	few	TRBJ1-2	TGTGCCAGCAGCTCAGACCCCGCCGTCGAGGGTGGCTACACCTTC	CASSSDPAVEGGYTF
TRBV6-6	TRBD1	few	TRBJ1-1	TGTGCCAGCAGTTCCGGCCGGGACAGATTGGGTGAAGCTTTCTTT	CASSSGRDRLGEAFF
TRBV11-2	NA	few	TRBJ2-3	TGTGCCAGCAGCTCCCCCTGGGAGGTTGCTAGCACAGATACGCAGTATTTT	CASSSPWEVASTDTQYF